These 22 T cell receptor beta chains were sequenced from one sample in a study of cytomegalovirus exposure and HLA in healthy donors. The study ran its PCR with 60 Vbeta and 13 Jbeta primers. The table came from immunoSEQ multiplex PCR; TCRdb's copy has only in-frame clones and leaves some out. The table has roughly 35,000 clones, nearly 55% seen once. The sequenced sample consisted of PBMCs. Receptors originate from a woman in her forties in good health and CMV-seropositive.

This chain links TRBV30 with TRBJ1-3; D is perhaps TRBD1 (6 bases). This CDR3 comprises 13 residues. Germline lookup yields CDR1 GTSNPN and CDR2 SVGIG (reference sequence). Trimming took off 8 bases at V and 4 bases at J, with 15 bases between the two ends. CDR3 in amino acids: CARGGGRGNTIYF. For the CDR3, the DNA is TGTGCCCGGGGAGGGGGTCGCGGAAACACCATATATTTT.

By sample share, this clone is medium-sized. The chain uses TRBV12-2 and TRBJ2-4; TRBD2 is the table's D call and was not checked against the DNA. TRBV12-2 is termed a pseudogene. This CDR3 contains 16 residues. CDR3 coding DNA: TGTGCAAGTCGCTTATCACTCGTTTATGGCAAAAACATTCAGTACTTC. Translating gives CASRLSLVYGKNIQYF.

This clone has just a few counts. V is TRBV30 and J is TRBJ2-7, with TRBD1 matching 11 bases. Germline CDR1 is GTSNPN and CDR2 is SVGIG (reference sequence). The ends lost 5 bases at V and 3 bases at J; junction bases unmatched: 3. CDR3 size: 13 residues. The CDR3 DNA reads TGTGCCTGGGGACAGGGGGCTGGCTACGAGCAGTACTTC. As protein: CAWGQGAGYEQYF.

This clone was seen a handful of times. This sequence joins TRBV11-2 and TRBJ2-5; D call uncertain. Trimming removed 5 bases from V and 5 bases from J, with 6 bases in between. This CDR3 region has 11 residues. Germline V gene sequence: CDR1 SGHAT, CDR2 FQNNGV. In DNA form, the CDR3 reads TGTGCCAGCAGCCTTTCGGAGACCCAGTACTTC. Translated: CASSLSETQYF.

This clone was seen a handful of times. This chain uses TRBV4-1 with TRBJ1-6; perhaps TRBD1 as D (6 bases). The CDR3 totals 14 residues. CDR1 and CDR2 from the germline V gene are MGHRA and YSYEKL. V gave up 3 bases and J gave up 6 bases, with 9 bases separating them. DNA for the CDR3: TGCGCCAGCAGCCATGGGGACACTAATTCACCCCTCCACTTT. Translation: CASSHGDTNSPLHF.

This clone was detected a few times. The chain uses TRBV7-8 and TRBJ1-5; D not certain. V lost 0 bases to trimming and J lost 0 bases, with 15 bases between them. The CDR3 has 18 amino acids. The germline gives CDR1 SGHVS, CDR2 FQNEAQ. In DNA form, the CDR3 reads TGTGCCAGCAGCTTAGCGCGGAGAGGGAGATATAGCAATCAGCCCCAGCATTTT. Translated, it gives CASSLARRGRYSNQPQHF.

This rearrangement joins TRBV5-4 to TRBJ1-1, with D possibly matching TRBD1 (6 bases). Looked up from germline, CDR1 is SGHNT and CDR2 is YYREEE (reference sequence). The CDR3 sequence is 14 residues long. V gave up 4 bases and J gave up 5 bases, with 15 bases separating them. The CDR3: CASSPLQGETEAFF. As DNA, the CDR3 is TGTGCCAGCAGCCCTTTACAGGGTGAGACTGAAGCTTTCTTT.

The genes are TRBV28 and TRBJ1-3; TRBD1 is a possible D gene (5 bases). Trimming stripped 6 bases from V and 7 bases from J, with 22 bases between. The CDR3 is made up of 16 amino acids. CDR1 MDHEN and CDR2 SYDVKM come from the germline V gene. CDR3 protein: CASSPGWAGFKNTIYF. The DNA of the CDR3 is TGTGCCAGCAGCCCCGGGTGGGCAGGGTTTAAGAACACCATATATTTT.

This clone was observed a few times. This chain joins TRBV2 and TRBJ2-1, with TRBD2 matching over 8 bases. Trimming cost V 7 bases and J 6 bases; bases outside gene matches: 5. Germline values: CDR1 SNHLY, CDR2 FYNNEI. The CDR3 has 13 amino acids. The CDR3 nucleotides are TGTGCCAGCACAGGGACTAGGATCAATGAGCAGTTCTTC. Encoded protein: CASTGTRINEQFF.

This rearrangement joins TRBV7-7 to TRBJ2-3, with 7 nucleotides matching TRBD1. The trim removed 5 bases at V and 3 bases at J, leaving 8 bases unmatched. The CDR3 length is 15 residues. Looked up from germline, CDR1 is SSHAT and CDR2 is FNYEAQ (reference sequence). CDR3 in amino acids: CASSQGTVETDTQYF. The CDR3 DNA follows: TGTGCCAGCAGCCAGGGGACAGTCGAGACAGATACGCAGTATTTT.

The table lists this clone with a few counts. This chain uses TRBV7-2 with TRBJ1-6, with D unresolved. Deletions cut 2 bases from V and 8 bases from J, with 10 bases between. This CDR3 has 14 amino acids. Germline assignment: CDR1 SGHTA and CDR2 FQGNSA. CDR3 nucleotide sequence: TGTGCCAGCAGCTTAAGCACAAGCGATTCACCCCTCCACTTT. This codes for CASSLSTSDSPLHF.

A single count supports this clone. This sequence joins TRBV18 and TRBJ1-2; TRBD1 agrees at 7 bases. J lost 4 bases, V lost 1 base, and 6 bases had no gene match. The germline V gene has CDR1 KGHSH and CDR2 LQKENI. The CDR3 has 15 residues. The CDR3: CASSPQENRGYGYTF. Here the CDR3 DNA reads TGTGCCAGCTCACCACAAGAAAACAGGGGCTATGGCTACACCTTC.

This clone occurred a few times. J is TRBJ2-7 and V is TRBV7-7, with a possible D match to TRBD2 (5 bases). The V gene lost 5 bases and the J gene lost 0 bases, with 11 bases spanning the gap. Germline V gene sequence: CDR1 SSHAT, CDR2 FNYEAQ (reference sequence). The CDR3 runs to 14 residues. The CDR3 nucleotides read TGTGCCAGCAGCCTGGACTGTGGCTCCTACGAGCAGTACTTC. Residues: CASSLDCGSYEQYF. Together with reference TRBV7-7 and TRBJ2-7, the CDR3 gives the full variable domain: GAGVSQSPRYKVTKRGQDVTLRCDPISSHATLYWYQQALGQGPEFLTYFNYEAQPDKSGLPSDRFSAERPEGSISTLTIQRTEQRDSAMYRCASSLDCGSYEQYFGPGTRLTVT.

This clone turned up a few times. The CDR3 nucleotides read TGCAGCGTTGGCAGGGACTTAGGGCAGCCCCAGCATTTT. Amino acid sequence: CSVGRDLGQPQHF. The chain recombines TRBV29-1 with TRBJ1-5; tentative D call: TRBD1 (5 bases). Germline CDR1 SQVTM, CDR2 ANQGSEA. V lost 4 bases, J lost 7 bases, and 14 bases lay in between. This CDR3 has 13 amino acids. Supplemented by reference TRBV29-1 and TRBJ1-5, the full variable domain reads SAVISQKPSRDICQRGTSLTIQCQVDSQVTMMFWYRQQPGQSLTLIATANQGSEATYESGFVIDKFPISRPNLTFSTLTVSNMSPEDSSIYLCSVGRDLGQPQHFGDGTRLSIL.

The chain joins TRBV7-2 to TRBJ2-4; 7 positions match TRBD2. The length of the CDR3 is 14 residues. Germline V gives CDR1 SGHTA, CDR2 FQGNSA. J lost 8 bases, V lost 5 bases, and 9 bases had no gene match. The CDR3 here is CASSLGGGGDIQYF. CDR3 DNA sequence: TGTGCCAGCAGCCTGGGTGGGGGGGGAGACATTCAGTACTTC.

The table lists this clone with a few counts. The chain carries TRBV6-5 and TRBJ2-7, with a weak D call TRBD2 (5 bases). The V and J ends lost 10 bases and 1 base respectively, with 17 bases between them. The V gene's germline CDR1 is MNHEY and CDR2 SVGAGI. There are 14 residues in the CDR3. The CDR3: CATTAEGHSYEQYF. As DNA, the CDR3 is TGTGCCACCACTGCTGAGGGCCATTCCTACGAGCAGTACTTC.

The chain carries TRBV5-1 and TRBJ2-5; 8 positions match TRBD1. The length of the CDR3 is 17 residues. Germline V gives CDR1 SGHRS, CDR2 YFSETQ. The trim removed 0 bases at V and 5 bases at J, leaving 12 bases unmatched. CDR3 bases: TGCGCCAGCAGCTTGGCAGGCGCGTCAGGGGGCGCCGAGACCCAGTACTTC. It translates to CASSLAGASGGAETQYF.

The V gene is TRBV6-5, the J gene TRBJ2-4, with TRBD1 matching over 7 bases. Trimming cost V 6 bases and J 8 bases; bases outside gene matches: 13. The CDR3 sequence is 15 residues long. Per the germline V gene, CDR1 is MNHEY and CDR2 is SVGAGI. CDR3 nucleotides: TGTGCCAGCAGACGGACCGGGACAGATGCCTACATTCAGTACTTC. Protein sequence: CASRRTGTDAYIQYF.

This clone was found a few times. The J gene is TRBJ2-2, the V gene TRBV7-8, with 8 bases fitting TRBD2. Trimming at V came to 2 bases and at J to 5 bases, leaving 7 bases not matched to a gene. The germline V gene has CDR1 SGHVS and CDR2 FQNEAQ. The CDR3 is 16 residues long. In DNA, the CDR3 is TGTGCCAGCAGCTTAAGCGGGGGAGGAACGACCGGGGAGCTGTTTTTT. Its translation is CASSLSGGGTTGELFF.

This chain links TRBV9 with TRBJ1-2, with 7 bases fitting TRBD1. CDR1 is SGDLS and CDR2 is YYNGEE in the germline V gene. This CDR3 spans 16 amino acids. The V and J ends lost 4 bases and 4 bases, in that order; junction bases with no gene match: 13. CDR3 in DNA: TGTGCCAGCAGCCCTCTTGGTCGGACAGGAAGCTATGGCTACACCTTC. Translated: CASSPLGRTGSYGYTF.

The rearrangement uses TRBV18 and TRBJ1-1; a possible D gene is TRBD1 (6 bases). The ends were cut back, 3 bases at V and 5 bases at J, with 16 bases in the middle. CDR1 is KGHSH and CDR2 is LQKENI in the germline V gene. The CDR3 loop spans 15 amino acids. Here the CDR3 reads CASSPTAQGNTEAFF. The DNA for the CDR3 is TGTGCCAGCTCACCCACTGCACAGGGAAATACTGAAGCTTTCTTT.

The CDR3 sequence is CATLTGNTEAFF. The CDR3, as DNA: TGTGCCACCCTAACAGGGAACACTGAAGCTTTCTTT. The chain links TRBV7-9 to TRBJ1-1, with a possible D match to TRBD1 (5 bases). Trimming took off 10 bases at V and 1 base at J, with 10 bases between the two ends. The germline CDR1 and CDR2 sequences are SEHNR and FQNEAQ (reference sequence). The CDR3 is 12 residues long.